This TCR beta chain was captured by sequencing in a study of cytomegalovirus exposure and HLA in healthy donors. Findings of the study overall: CMV antigen specificity of a few CMV-associated chains was confirmed in vitro. Using the classifier, cytomegalovirus status was reportedly diagnosed with high specificity and sensitivity. The investigators catalogued 150 or so TCR beta chains as cytomegalovirus-associated. Accurate HLA-A and HLA-B prediction from TCR beta sequences was reported for most subjects.

PCR involved 60 Vbeta and 13 Jbeta primers. Libraries were prepared by immunoSEQ multiplex PCR; TCRdb keeps only in-frame clonotypes and omits some of them. The repertoire consists of 150,000 to 200,000 clones, with around 86% occurring once and the leading ten covering over 2%. With respect to this clone: Antigen: not known.

This TCR was recovered from a male donor in good health and CMV-seronegative. Sequencing used PBMCs.

CDR3 protein: CASSELTGSSGNTIYF. The DNA for the CDR3 is TGTGCCAGCAGTGAGCTGACAGGCAGCTCTGGAAACACCATATATTTT. The rearrangement links TRBV6-1 to TRBJ1-3; D might be TRBD1 (6 bases). Per the germline V gene, CDR1 is MNHNS and CDR2 is SASEGT. The V end lost 3 bases, the J end lost 0 bases, and 12 bases lay between the germline ends. This CDR3 spans 16 amino acids.